One sample yielded the 10 T cell receptor beta chains listed below, sequenced in a study of T cell responses to AZD1222 COVID-19 vaccine. The data were produced by immunoSEQ multiplex PCR, yet TCRdb's version contains in-frame clones alone and is incomplete. The sample includes about 160,000 clones, roughly 92% seen only once; the top ten take roughly 1.2%. The source material was peripheral blood, sampled on day 0 of AZD1222 vaccination. The receptors stem from an adult in good health.

This sequence joins TRBV11-3 and TRBJ2-5; TRBD1 aligns across 8 bases. After removal of 5 bases from V and 5 bases from J, the junction contained 7 bases not matched to a gene. CDR3 length: 14 amino acids. Germline CDR1 is SGHNT and CDR2 is YENEEA. The CDR3 DNA follows: TGTGCCAGCAGCGCCAGGGGGCGAGAGGAGACCCAGTACTTC. This gives the protein CASSARGREETQYF.

V usage is TRBV4-1 and J usage is TRBJ1-2; 8 bases map to TRBD1. The CDR3 is made up of 17 amino acids. The V segment lost 0 bases and the J segment 4 bases; nucleotides outside the gene matches: 10. Germline V gives CDR1 MGHRA, CDR2 YSYEKL. The CDR3 nucleotides read TGCGCCAGCAGCCAAGATAGGGGTGGACAGGGTAGCTATGGCTACACCTTC. Its protein product is CASSQDRGGQGSYGYTF.

The rearrangement joins TRBV6-5 to TRBJ2-5, with TRBD2 identical over 11 bases. This CDR3 has 12 residues. The trim removed 8 bases at V and 4 bases at J, leaving 0 bases unmatched. Germline values: CDR1 MNHEY, CDR2 SVGAGI. Here the CDR3 reads CASGTSGETQYF. The CDR3 coding sequence is TGTGCCAGCGGGACTAGCGGAGAGACCCAGTACTTC.

This chain connects TRBV7-2 to TRBJ1-2; D is perhaps TRBD1 (6 bases). This CDR3 is built from 14 residues. Germline assignment: CDR1 SGHTA and CDR2 FQGNSA. V lost 3 bases and J 1 base, leaving 9 bases between the germline ends. The CDR3 sequence is CASSFTGFNYGYTF. Here the CDR3 DNA reads TGTGCCAGCAGCTTTACAGGGTTTAACTATGGCTACACCTTC.

V and J are TRBV6-1 and TRBJ2-7, with D perhaps matching TRBD2 (5 bases). The CDR3 spans 14 residues. V was pared by 1 base and J by 6 bases, with 13 bases between. CDR1 and CDR2 from the germline V gene are MNHNS and SASEGT. The CDR3 nucleotides are TGTGCCAGCAGTGAAGGGCAGGAGGTTGGCGAGCAGTACGTC. This gives the protein CASSEGQEVGEQYV.

V usage is TRBV6-5 and J usage is TRBJ2-5; D is unclear. Germline V gives CDR1 MNHEY, CDR2 SVGAGI. The CDR3 sequence is 14 residues long. V was clipped by 2 bases and J by 5 bases, with 12 bases between them. CDR3 sequence: CASSYMKNGETQYF. CDR3 sequence (DNA): TGTGCCAGCAGTTACATGAAAAACGGGGAGACCCAGTACTTC.

The chain couples TRBV6-2 or TRBV6-3 to TRBJ1-2; D call uncertain. The CDR3 has 14 residues. V lost 1 base and J 7 bases, leaving 13 bases between the germline ends. CDR1 is MNHEY and CDR2 is SVGEGT in the germline V gene. The CDR3 nucleotides read TGTGCCAGCAGTTACTTAGTCCATCGTTCTGGCTACACCTTC. It is translated as CASSYLVHRSGYTF.

The chain links TRBV10-3 to TRBJ2-1; D is perhaps TRBD1 (6 bases). Looked up from germline, CDR1 is ENHRY and CDR2 is SYGVKD. With 7 bases removed from V and 2 bases from J, the gap between germline ends came to 12 bases. CDR3 size: 14 residues. In DNA form, the CDR3 reads TGTGCCATCACCCCTAGGGGGACCTACAATGAGCAGTTCTTC. Translation: CAITPRGTYNEQFF.

V and J are TRBV7-2 and TRBJ1-2; 12 positions agree with TRBD1. The CDR3 consists of 16 residues. The trim removed 1 base at V and 4 bases at J, leaving 4 bases unmatched. Germline CDR1 is SGHTA and CDR2 is FQGNSA. The chain's CDR3 is CASSLGGTGGAYGYTF. CDR3 coding DNA: TGTGCCAGCAGCTTAGGCGGGACAGGGGGCGCCTATGGCTACACCTTC. Using reference TRBV7-2 and TRBJ1-2 for the parts outside the CDR3, the full variable domain is GAGVSQSPSNKVTEKGKDVELRCDPISGHTALYWYRQSLGQGLEFLIYFQGNSAPDKSGLPSDRFSAERTGGSVSTLTIQRTQQEDSAVYLCASSLGGTGGAYGYTFGSGTRLTVV.

The V and J genes are TRBV2 and TRBJ1-6; D remains ambiguous. The CDR3 is made up of 11 amino acids. The V gene's germline CDR1 is SNHLY and CDR2 FYNNEI. Trimming left V 6 bases short and J 10 bases short, with 7 bases between. For the CDR3, the DNA is TGTGCCAGCAGCCGCGGATCACCCCTCCACTTT. Its translation is CASSRGSPLHF.